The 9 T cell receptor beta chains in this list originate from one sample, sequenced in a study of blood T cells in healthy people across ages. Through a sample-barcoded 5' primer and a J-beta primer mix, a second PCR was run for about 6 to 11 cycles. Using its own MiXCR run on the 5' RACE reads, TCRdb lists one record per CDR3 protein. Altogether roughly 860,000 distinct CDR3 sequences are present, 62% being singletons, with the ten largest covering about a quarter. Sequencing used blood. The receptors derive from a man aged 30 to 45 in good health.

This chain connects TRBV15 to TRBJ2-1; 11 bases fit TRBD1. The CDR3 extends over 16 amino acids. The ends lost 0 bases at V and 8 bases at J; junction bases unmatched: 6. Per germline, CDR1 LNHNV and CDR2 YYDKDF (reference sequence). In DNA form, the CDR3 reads TGTGCCACCAGCAGAGATAAACGGGACAGGGGGGATGAGCAGTTCTTC. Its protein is CATSRDKRDRGDEQFF.

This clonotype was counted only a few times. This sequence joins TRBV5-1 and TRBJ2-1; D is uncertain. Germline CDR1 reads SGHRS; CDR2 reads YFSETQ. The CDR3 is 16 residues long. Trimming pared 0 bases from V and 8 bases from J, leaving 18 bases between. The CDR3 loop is CASSLDGRSHVDEQFF. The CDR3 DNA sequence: TGCGCCAGCAGCTTGGATGGTAGATCACACGTCGATGAGCAGTTCTTC.

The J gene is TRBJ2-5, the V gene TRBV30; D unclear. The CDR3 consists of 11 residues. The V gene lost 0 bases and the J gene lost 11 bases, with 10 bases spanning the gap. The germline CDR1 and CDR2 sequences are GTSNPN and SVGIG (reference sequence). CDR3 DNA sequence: TGTGCCTGGAGTGTACGGTTGGAGCAGTACTTC. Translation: CAWSVRLEQYF.

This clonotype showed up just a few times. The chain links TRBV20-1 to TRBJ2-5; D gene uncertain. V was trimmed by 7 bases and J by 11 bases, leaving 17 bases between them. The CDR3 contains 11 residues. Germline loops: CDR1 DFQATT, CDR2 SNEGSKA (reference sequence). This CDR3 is CSVGLVNEQYF. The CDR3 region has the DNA TGCAGTGTGGGTCTAGTCAATGAGCAGTACTTC.

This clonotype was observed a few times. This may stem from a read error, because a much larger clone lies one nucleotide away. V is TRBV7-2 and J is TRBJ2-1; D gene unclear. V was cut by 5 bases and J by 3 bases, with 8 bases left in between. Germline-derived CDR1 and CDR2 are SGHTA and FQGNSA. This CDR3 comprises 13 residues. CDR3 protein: CASSGVIYNEQFF. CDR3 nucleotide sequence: TGTGCCAGCAGCGGAGTTATCTACAATGAGCAGTTCTTC.

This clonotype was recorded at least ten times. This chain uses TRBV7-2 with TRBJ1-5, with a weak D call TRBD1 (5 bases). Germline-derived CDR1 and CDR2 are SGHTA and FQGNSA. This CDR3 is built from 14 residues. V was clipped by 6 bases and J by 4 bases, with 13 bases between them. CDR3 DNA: TGTGCCAGCAGTCTCGGGTCAGGGAATCAGCCCCAGCATTTT. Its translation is CASSLGSGNQPQHF.

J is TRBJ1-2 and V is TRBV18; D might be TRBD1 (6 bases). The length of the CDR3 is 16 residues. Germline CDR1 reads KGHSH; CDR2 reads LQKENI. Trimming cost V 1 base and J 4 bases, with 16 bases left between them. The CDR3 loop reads CASSPQDSKLLYGYTF. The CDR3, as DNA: TGTGCCAGCTCACCACAGGACAGCAAACTTCTCTATGGCTACACCTTC.

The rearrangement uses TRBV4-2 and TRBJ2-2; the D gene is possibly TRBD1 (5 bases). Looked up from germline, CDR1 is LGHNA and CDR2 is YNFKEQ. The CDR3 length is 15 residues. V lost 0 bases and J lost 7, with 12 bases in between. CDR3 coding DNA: TGTGCCAGCAGCCAAGATCGCCTCCAGGGCGGGGAGCTGTTTTTT. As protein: CASSQDRLQGGELFF.

The CDR3 reads CASSLQAGGWGQYF. CDR3 DNA sequence: TGTGCCAGCAGCTTACAAGCGGGGGGGTGGGGCCAGTACTTC. The rearrangement links TRBV7-3 to TRBJ2-5; 10 nucleotides agree with TRBD2. CDR1 is SGHTA and CDR2 is FQGTGA in the germline V gene. J lost 10 bases, V lost 2 bases, and 7 bases had no gene match. The CDR3 is 14 amino acids.